The 23 T cell receptor beta chains below all came from one sample that was sequenced in a study of T cell responses to AZD1222 COVID-19 vaccine. Libraries were prepared by immunoSEQ multiplex PCR; TCRdb keeps only in-frame clonotypes and omits some of them. The sample has about 200,000 clones; 70% to 90% are singletons. The sample in question was peripheral blood, obtained on day 0 of AZD1222 vaccination. These receptors originate from an adult in good health.

Only one count was recorded for this clone. The rearrangement links TRBV7-9 to TRBJ2-3, with D tentatively TRBD1 or TRBD2 (5 bases each). Germline V gene sequence: CDR1 SEHNR, CDR2 FQNEAQ (reference sequence). CDR3 length: 14 amino acids. Deletions cut 5 bases from V and 3 bases from J, with 12 bases between. The CDR3 protein is CASSRGRGTDTQYF. CDR3 nucleotides: TGTGCCAGCAGCCGGGGCCGAGGAACAGATACGCAGTATTTT.

The chain uses TRBV12-3 or TRBV12-4 and TRBJ2-3; D remains ambiguous. The CDR3 is 13 residues long. The V and J ends lost 0 bases and 5 bases respectively, with 6 bases between them. As DNA, the CDR3 is TGTGCCAGCAGTTTAGCGCTTAGAGATACGCAGTATTTT. Translated: CASSLALRDTQYF.

V gene TRBV7-9 combines with J gene TRBJ2-2; possibly TRBD1 for D (6 bases). CDR1 and CDR2 (germline): SEHNR, FQNEAQ (reference sequence). The CDR3 has 13 amino acids. Trimming pared 3 bases from V and 7 bases from J, leaving 9 bases between. CDR3 sequence: CASSLTGNGELFF. The DNA of the CDR3 is TGTGCCAGCAGCTTGACAGGCAACGGGGAGCTGTTTTTT.

The chain has TRBV28 and TRBJ1-1; a possible D gene is TRBD1 (5 bases). The CDR3 runs to 14 residues. V lost 4 bases to trimming and J lost 4 bases, with 13 bases between them. Per the germline V gene, CDR1 is MDHEN and CDR2 is SYDVKM. Written as DNA, the CDR3 is TGTGCCAGCAGTTCCCTAGGGGAGGGCACTGAAGCTTTCTTT. It is translated as CASSSLGEGTEAFF.

The rearrangement links TRBV10-1 to TRBJ1-6, with 7 bases fitting TRBD1. This CDR3 is 14 amino acids long. V lost 6 bases to trimming and J lost 5 bases; unmatched junction nucleotides: 4. Germline CDR1 is WNHNN and CDR2 is SYGVQD (reference sequence). The CDR3 here is CASRWGQNNSPLHF. Here the CDR3 DNA reads TGCGCCAGCAGGTGGGGACAGAATAATTCACCCCTCCACTTT.

V and J are TRBV7-9 and TRBJ1-4; D is unclear. In germline, CDR1 is SEHNR, CDR2 FQNEAQ (reference sequence). V was clipped by 2 bases and J by 7 bases, with 14 bases between them. The CDR3 length is 15 residues. The CDR3: CASSLTWAEGEKLFF. The CDR3 DNA follows: TGTGCCAGCAGCTTAACGTGGGCAGAGGGTGAAAAACTGTTTTTT.

Regarding this clone: The junction does not match germline at one end; this may be a read error. CDR3 nucleotide sequence: TGTGCCTGGGGTGTTTTGTGGGGCTCTGGAAACACCATATATTTT. It codes for CAWGVLWGSGNTIYF. J is TRBJ1-3 and V is TRBV30; D is undetermined. Germline values: CDR1 GTSNPN, CDR2 SVGIG (reference sequence). This CDR3 has 15 residues. The variable domain in full, with the rest retrieved from reference TRBV30 and TRBJ1-3, is SQTIHQWPATLVQPVGSPLSLECTVEGTSNPNLYWYRQAAGRGLQLLFYSVGIGQISSEVPQNLSASRPQDRQFILSSKKLLLSDSGFYLCAWGVLWGSGNTIYFGEGSWLTVV.

This rearrangement joins TRBV2 to TRBJ1-3, with D uncertain. Trimming took 10 bases from V and 0 from J, leaving 19 bases between them. Germline V gene data show CDR1 as SNHLY and CDR2 as FYNNEI. The CDR3 spans 16 residues. The CDR3 DNA follows: TGTGCCACCGCACCCAGGTGGGCTAGCTCTGGAAACACCATATATTTT. It specifies CATAPRWASSGNTIYF.

This clone was counted once. The chain is built from TRBV9 and TRBJ1-3; no reliable D call. CDR1 and CDR2 (germline): SGDLS, YYNGEE. The CDR3 is 16 amino acids. The V and J ends lost 4 bases and 3 bases respectively, with 17 bases between them. CDR3 bases: TGTGCCAGCAGCCGTAGCGCAAGGTCACGTGGAAACACCATATATTTT. Protein product: CASSRSARSRGNTIYF.

The chain carries TRBV27 and TRBJ1-3, with a weak D call TRBD1 (6 bases). This CDR3 contains 14 residues. CDR1 MNHEY and CDR2 SMNVEV come from the germline V gene (reference sequence). With 7 bases removed from V and 4 bases from J, the gap between germline ends came to 14 bases. CDR3 sequence (DNA): TGTGCCAGCAAAACGGGGGCGCAGGGAAACACCATATATTTT. As protein: CASKTGAQGNTIYF.

The V and J genes are TRBV28 and TRBJ2-5; 11 bases are a match to TRBD1. CDR3 length: 15 residues. Unmatched junction bases numbered 8, after V lost 6 bases and J lost 5 bases. In germline, CDR1 is MDHEN, CDR2 SYDVKM. CDR3 nucleotide sequence: TGTGCCAGCAGCCAAAGGACAGGGGGCCGGGAGACCCAGTACTTC. Protein: CASSQRTGGRETQYF.

The chain carries TRBV6-5 and TRBJ1-2, with a tentative D call TRBD1 (6 bases). V lost 7 bases and J lost 4, with 13 bases in between. Germline V lookup: CDR1 MNHEY, CDR2 SVGAGI. CDR3 length: 13 residues. CDR3 sequence (DNA): TGTGCCAGCACCAGGGTACAGGGCTATGGCTACACCTTC. It codes for CASTRVQGYGYTF.

J is TRBJ1-5 and V is TRBV28; possibly TRBD1 for D (5 bases). This CDR3 has 16 amino acids. The germline V gene has CDR1 MDHEN and CDR2 SYDVKM. V was pared by 1 base and J by 3 bases, with 13 bases between. The CDR3 here is CASSLLGGYDNQPQHF. The CDR3, as DNA: TGTGCCAGCAGTTTATTGGGGGGGTATGACAATCAGCCCCAGCATTTT.

This chain links TRBV5-5 with TRBJ1-1, with unresolved D. Trimming cost V 4 bases and J 1 base, with 17 bases left between them. The length of the CDR3 is 16 residues. Germline V lookup: CDR1 SGHKS, CDR2 YYEKEE (reference sequence). The CDR3 DNA sequence: TGTGCCAGCAGCCCAAACCCCGGGGTCGGGAACACTGAAGCTTTCTTT. Amino acids: CASSPNPGVGNTEAFF.

This chain joins TRBV10-1 and TRBJ1-3, with D perhaps TRBD1 (5 bases). V lost 7 bases to trimming and J lost 7 bases, with 17 bases between them. The CDR3 has 14 residues. The V gene's germline CDR1 is WNHNN and CDR2 SYGVQD (reference sequence). CDR3 nucleotide sequence: TGCGCCAGCATCAAGGGGCACACCACTAACACCATATATTTT. As protein: CASIKGHTTNTIYF.

CDR3 amino acids: CATSDPRVLSYNEQFF. The CDR3 DNA follows: TGTGCCACCAGTGACCCCCGGGTGCTCTCCTACAATGAGCAGTTCTTC. The gene calls are TRBV24-1 and TRBJ2-1; D is unresolved. V lost 4 bases, J lost 0 bases, and 12 bases lay in between. The germline V gene has CDR1 KGHDR and CDR2 SFDVKD. The CDR3 is 16 amino acids.

The chain recombines TRBV15 with TRBJ1-3, with unresolved D. Trimming cost V 0 bases and J 0 bases, with 6 bases left between them. Germline lookup yields CDR1 LNHNV and CDR2 YYDKDF (reference sequence). CDR3 length: 15 amino acids. The chain's CDR3 is CATSRDTRSGNTIYF. CDR3 coding DNA: TGTGCCACCAGCAGAGATACACGCTCTGGAAACACCATATATTTT.

The V call is TRBV18, the J call TRBJ1-1; no firm D call. Per germline, CDR1 KGHSH and CDR2 LQKENI. Trimming took off 7 bases at V and 5 bases at J, with 14 bases between the two ends. This CDR3 has 13 residues. CDR3: CASWVGVGTEAFF. The CDR3 coding sequence is TGTGCCAGCTGGGTCGGAGTGGGGACTGAAGCTTTCTTT.

This chain connects TRBV5-1 to TRBJ2-4; 10 bases line up with TRBD1. Germline assignment: CDR1 SGHRS and CDR2 YFSETQ. Losses at the gene ends were 1 base for V and 9 bases for J; bases not matched to a gene: 19. This CDR3 is 19 amino acids long. CDR3 DNA sequence: TGCGCCAGCAGCTTGCCCCCAAAGACAGGGGGCGAAACCCCAGGCATTCAGTACTTC. This codes for CASSLPPKTGGETPGIQYF.

This sequence joins TRBV3-1 (or the pseudogene TRBV3-2) and TRBJ2-3; 11 bases match TRBD2. J lost 0 bases, V lost 7 bases, and 9 bases had no gene match. From germline, CDR1 is LGHDT and CDR2 YNNKEL (reference sequence). The CDR3 runs to 17 residues. The CDR3 DNA sequence: TGTGCCAGCAAGTGGCTAGCGGGGGGTAATAGCACAGATACGCAGTATTTT. It translates to CASKWLAGGNSTDTQYF.

V usage is TRBV30 and J usage is TRBJ1-2; the match to TRBD1 covers 7 bases. Germline V gene lookup returns CDR1 GTSNPN and CDR2 SVGIG (reference sequence). The CDR3 sequence is 16 residues long. J was trimmed by 1 base and V by 0 bases; bases with no gene match: 8. The CDR3 here is CAWSVPGQARNYGYTF. The CDR3 nucleotides are TGTGCCTGGAGTGTCCCCGGACAGGCCCGTAACTATGGCTACACCTTC.

V usage is TRBV9 and J usage is TRBJ1-3; TRBD1 agrees at 8 bases. V trimming: 3 bases; J trimming: 3 bases; junction bases outside the gene matches: 2. From germline, CDR1 is SGDLS and CDR2 YYNGEE. This CDR3 contains 14 residues. The CDR3: CASSEGTGGNTIYF. In DNA form, the CDR3 reads TGTGCCAGCAGCGAGGGGACAGGTGGAAACACCATATATTTT.

The chain combines TRBV5-1 with TRBJ2-7, with D tentatively TRBD1 or TRBD2 (5 bases each). Germline values: CDR1 SGHRS, CDR2 YFSETQ. The CDR3 sequence is 15 residues long. V was clipped by 4 bases and J by 7 bases, with 21 bases between them. CDR3 bases: TGCGCCAGCAGCCAAACCGGGACCCACGCGAGGGAGCAGTACTTC. Protein product: CASSQTGTHAREQYF.